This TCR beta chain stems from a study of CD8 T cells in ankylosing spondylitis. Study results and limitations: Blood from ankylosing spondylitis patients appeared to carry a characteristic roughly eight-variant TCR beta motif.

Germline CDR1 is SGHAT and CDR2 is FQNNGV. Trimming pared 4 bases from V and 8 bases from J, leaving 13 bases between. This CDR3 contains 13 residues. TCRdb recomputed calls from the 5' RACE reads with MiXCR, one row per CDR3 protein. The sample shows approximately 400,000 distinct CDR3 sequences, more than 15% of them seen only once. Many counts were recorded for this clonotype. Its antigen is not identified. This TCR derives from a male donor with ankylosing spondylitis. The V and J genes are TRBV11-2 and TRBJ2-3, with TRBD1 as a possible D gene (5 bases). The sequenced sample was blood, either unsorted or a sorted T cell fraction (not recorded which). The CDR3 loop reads CASSSPVGATQYF. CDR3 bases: TGTGCCAGCAGCTCCCCCGTAGGGGCTACGCAGTATTTT.